The 30 T cell receptor beta chains below come from one sample, sequenced in a study of cytomegalovirus exposure and HLA in healthy donors. The study ran its PCR with 60 Vbeta and 13 Jbeta primers. Some clones are missing from TCRdb's copy, which holds only in-frame ones; the method was immunoSEQ multiplex PCR. The data show 95,000 to 150,000 clones, more than 55% seen once. Sequencing was performed on PBMCs. These receptors all come from a man in his late teens or twenties in good health and CMV-seronegative.

The rearrangement joins TRBV10-1 to TRBJ2-5, with 7 bases lining up with TRBD2. With V trimmed by 6 bases and J by 5 bases, 6 bases remained unmatched. Germline CDR1 is WNHNN and CDR2 is SYGVQD (reference sequence). This CDR3 is built from 13 residues. This chain's CDR3 is CASSAGTMETQYF. Written as DNA, the CDR3 is TGCGCCAGCAGCGCCGGGACTATGGAGACCCAGTACTTC.

Written as DNA, the CDR3 is TGTGCCAGCAGCTTGTCGTTAGCGGGGAATGAGCAGTTCTTC. It yields the protein CASSLSLAGNEQFF. The gene calls are TRBV7-6 and TRBJ2-1, with TRBD2 identical over 8 bases. The V gene's germline CDR1 is SGHVS and CDR2 FNYEAQ. The CDR3 has 14 residues. V lost 3 bases, J lost 7 bases, and 5 bases stayed unmatched. The whole variable domain, filled in from reference TRBV7-6 and TRBJ2-1, reads GAGVSQSPRYKVTKRGQDVALRCDPISGHVSLYWYRQALGQGPEFLTYFNYEAQQDKSGLPNDRFSAERPEGSISTLTIQRTEQRDSAMYRCASSLSLAGNEQFFGPGTRLTVL.

The rearrangement links TRBV19 to TRBJ1-1, with unresolved D. The V gene's germline CDR1 is LNHDA and CDR2 SQIVND (reference sequence). The CDR3 has 16 residues. Trimming removed 1 base from V and 4 bases from J, with 16 bases in between. DNA for the CDR3: TGTGCCAGTAGTATAGGGTCACAGCCCTTGAGCACTGAAGCTTTCTTT. Encoded protein: CASSIGSQPLSTEAFF. The full variable domain, rest sourced from reference TRBV19 and TRBJ1-1, is DGGITQSPKYLFRKEGQNVTLSCEQNLNHDAMYWYRQDPGQGLRLIYYSQIVNDFQKGDIAEGYSVSREKKESFPLTVTSAQKNPTAFYLCASSIGSQPLSTEAFFGQGTRLTVV.

The chain has TRBV7-9 and TRBJ2-7; 13 bases fit TRBD2. Germline CDR1 SEHNR, CDR2 FQNEAQ (reference sequence). The CDR3 is 15 amino acids. The V gene end was trimmed by 6 bases and the J gene end by 5 bases; junction bases not matched to a gene: 7. The CDR3, as DNA: TGTGCCAGCAGTTTCGGACTAGCGGGGGTCGACGAGCAGTACTTC. This sequence encodes CASSFGLAGVDEQYF.

This sequence joins TRBV14 and TRBJ2-7, with 8 nucleotides matching TRBD1. Germline loops: CDR1 SGHDN, CDR2 FVKESK. The CDR3 is 14 amino acids. V shed 6 bases and J 3 bases; nucleotides not matched to a gene: 7. This chain's CDR3 is CASSSGQGNYEQYF. For the CDR3, the DNA is TGTGCCAGCAGTTCCGGACAGGGAAACTACGAGCAGTACTTC.

The genes are TRBV7-8 and TRBJ1-2; TRBD1 is a possible D gene (6 bases). This CDR3 contains 14 residues. V was pared by 5 bases and J by 2 bases, with 12 bases between. Germline V gives CDR1 SGHVS, CDR2 FQNEAQ. Here the CDR3 DNA reads TGTGCCAGCAGCCGAAGGACAGAGAACTATGGCTACACCTTC. It translates to CASSRRTENYGYTF.

This chain uses TRBV20-1 with TRBJ2-5; unclear D gene. The V gene lost 5 bases and the J gene lost 5 bases, with 9 bases spanning the gap. There are 11 residues in the CDR3. The germline CDR1 and CDR2 sequences are DFQATT and SNEGSKA (reference sequence). CDR3 region: CSALVLETQYF. The CDR3 DNA reads TGCAGTGCTCTCGTATTGGAGACCCAGTACTTC.

CDR3 in DNA: TGCAGCGTTGAGCAGGGCCCTGGAAACACCATATATTTT. This gives the protein CSVEQGPGNTIYF. The chain uses TRBV29-1 and TRBJ1-3; D possibly corresponds to TRBD1 (5 bases). Trimming stripped 3 bases from V and 2 bases from J, with 8 bases between. This CDR3 has 13 residues. Germline V gene data show CDR1 as SQVTM and CDR2 as ANQGSEA.

The rearrangement uses TRBV7-9 and TRBJ2-7; D might be TRBD1 (6 bases). The length of the CDR3 is 13 residues. Germline V gene sequence: CDR1 SEHNR, CDR2 FQNEAQ (reference sequence). Trimming removed 10 bases at V and 0 bases at J, with 13 bases between. CDR3 residues: CANQKTGSYEQYF. CDR3 coding DNA: TGTGCCAACCAGAAGACAGGCTCCTACGAGCAGTACTTC.

The chain uses TRBV18 and TRBJ2-2, with TRBD1 as a possible D gene (6 bases). Germline V CDR1 and CDR2: KGHSH, LQKENI. The V and J ends lost 4 bases and 0 bases respectively, with 9 bases between them. The CDR3 has 15 residues. CDR3 nucleotide sequence: TGTGCCAGCTCACAGGGGGTCTCGAACACCGGGGAGCTGTTTTTT. Protein sequence: CASSQGVSNTGELFF.

J is TRBJ2-7 and V is TRBV7-2, with 7 bases fitting TRBD1. After removal of 5 bases from V and 0 bases from J, the junction contained 10 bases not matched to a gene. Germline V gene data show CDR1 as SGHTA and CDR2 as FQGNSA. CDR3 length equals 16 residues. The CDR3 region is CASSISGTVISYEQYF. Here the CDR3 DNA reads TGTGCCAGCAGCATATCCGGGACAGTGATCTCCTACGAGCAGTACTTC.

The chain links TRBV19 to TRBJ1-1; D is unresolved. CDR3 length: 13 residues. Trimming removed 7 bases from V and 1 base from J, with 10 bases in between. Germline-derived CDR1 and CDR2 are LNHDA and SQIVND (reference sequence). CDR3 sequence reads: CASNRRGNTEAFF. CDR3 DNA sequence: TGTGCCAGTAACAGACGGGGGAACACTGAAGCTTTCTTT.

The chain has TRBV5-1 and TRBJ2-1; 8 nucleotides match TRBD1. Germline trimming cut 1 base from V and 5 bases from J; bases unmatched to any gene: 11. In germline, CDR1 is SGHRS, CDR2 YFSETQ. This CDR3 is 17 amino acids long. The CDR3 DNA is TGCGCCAGCAGCTTGAGGGCTCACAGGGGGGTTGACAATGAGCAGTTCTTC. As protein: CASSLRAHRGVDNEQFF. Variable domain in full (rest from reference TRBV5-1 and TRBJ2-1): KAGVTQTPRYLIKTRGQQVTLSCSPISGHRSVSWYQQTPGQGLQFLFEYFSETQRNKGNFPGRFSGRQFSNSRSEMNVSTLELGDSALYLCASSLRAHRGVDNEQFFGPGTRLTVL.

The chain links TRBV6-5 to TRBJ1-2; TRBD1 matches 8 bases. Germline V lookup: CDR1 MNHEY, CDR2 SVGAGI. The CDR3 spans 15 residues. Losses at the gene ends were 2 bases for V and 8 bases for J; bases not matched to a gene: 10. CDR3 in amino acids: CASSYNPGTGSGYTF. CDR3 bases: TGTGCCAGCAGTTACAATCCCGGGACAGGTTCCGGCTACACCTTC.

The CDR3 loop reads CASSVTGRGEAFF. In DNA form, the CDR3 reads TGTGCCAGCAGTGTCACAGGGAGGGGTGAAGCTTTCTTT. This chain uses TRBV6-1 with TRBJ1-1; D is possibly TRBD1 (6 bases). CDR1 MNHNS and CDR2 SASEGT come from the germline V gene. The CDR3 extends over 13 amino acids. V gave up 4 bases and J gave up 7 bases, with 13 bases separating them.

This chain connects TRBV7-6 to TRBJ2-2; the match to TRBD1 covers 10 bases. V trimming: 2 bases; J trimming: 3 bases; junction bases outside the gene matches: 6. Germline CDR1 SGHVS, CDR2 FNYEAQ. The CDR3 consists of 17 residues. The DNA for the CDR3 is TGTGCCAGCAGCTTAATGGTGACAGGGGGCGACACCGGGGAGCTGTTTTTT. It encodes CASSLMVTGGDTGELFF.

This clone is a singleton in its sample. V is TRBV9 and J is TRBJ2-1; 7 bases map to TRBD2. This CDR3 contains 13 residues. The J segment lost 6 bases and the V segment lost 9 bases, leaving 9 bases of the junction unmatched. Germline CDR1 and CDR2: SGDLS and YYNGEE. CDR3 sequence: CATGGGFGNEQFF. The DNA for the CDR3 is TGTGCCACCGGGGGAGGGTTCGGCAATGAGCAGTTCTTC.

The rearrangement links TRBV25-1 to TRBJ1-2, with TRBD1 as a possible D gene (6 bases). CDR1 is MGHDK, CDR2 SYGVNS, per germline. CDR3 length equals 15 residues. The V end lost 6 bases, the J end lost 7 bases, and 21 bases lay between the germline ends. The chain's CDR3 is CASRRGDQGRSGYTF. Written as DNA, the CDR3 is TGTGCCAGCAGAAGAGGAGATCAGGGGCGGAGTGGCTACACCTTC.

This rearrangement joins TRBV5-4 to TRBJ2-5; D possibly corresponds to TRBD2 (6 bases). The CDR3 spans 13 residues. V lost 3 bases to trimming and J lost 0 bases, with 6 bases between them. Germline V lookup: CDR1 SGHNT, CDR2 YYREEE (reference sequence). The CDR3 is CASSWDYQETQYF. Written as DNA, the CDR3 is TGTGCCAGCAGCTGGGACTACCAAGAGACCCAGTACTTC.

V gene TRBV29-1 combines with J gene TRBJ2-5; 8 bases match TRBD2. Trimming cost V 4 bases and J 9 bases; bases outside gene matches: 13. This CDR3 has 14 residues. Germline CDR1 is SQVTM and CDR2 is ANQGSEA. The CDR3, as DNA: TGCAGCGTTGCAGCCTCCGGGGGGGGAATACCCCAGTACTTC. It encodes CSVAASGGGIPQYF.

The genes are TRBV5-1 and TRBJ1-2; maybe TRBD1 (5 bases). Trimming pared 3 bases from V and 2 bases from J, leaving 8 bases between. The germline gives CDR1 SGHRS, CDR2 YFSETQ. The CDR3 is 13 amino acids. CDR3: CASSSRVNYGYTF. Here the CDR3 DNA reads TGCGCCAGCAGCTCCAGGGTGAACTATGGCTACACCTTC.

This clone appeared a few times. The sample carries other DNA sequences with the same CDR3. CDR3 residues: CASSLRGYGYTF. CDR3 DNA sequence: TGTGCCAGCAGTTTGAGAGGATATGGCTACACCTTC. The gene calls are TRBV27 and TRBJ1-2; D is unclear. Between the trimmed V and J ends, which lost 3 bases and 5 bases, there was a span of 7 bases. The CDR3 has 12 amino acids. Per the germline V gene, CDR1 is MNHEY and CDR2 is SMNVEV (reference sequence).

This clone appeared a single time. The rearrangement joins TRBV7-9 to TRBJ1-5, with TRBD1 identical over 11 bases. The V segment lost 5 bases and the J segment 8 bases; nucleotides outside the gene matches: 8. This CDR3 is built from 15 residues. The V gene's germline CDR1 is SEHNR and CDR2 FQNEAQ (reference sequence). CDR3: CASSAGQGALEPQHF. CDR3 coding DNA: TGTGCCAGCAGCGCCGGACAGGGGGCTTTGGAGCCCCAGCATTTT.

This sequence joins TRBV19 and TRBJ1-5, with D possibly matching TRBD1 (6 bases). V lost 5 bases and J lost 3, with 11 bases in between. CDR3 length: 14 amino acids. Germline V gene lookup returns CDR1 LNHDA and CDR2 SQIVND (reference sequence). CDR3 DNA: TGTGCCAGTAGTCCATCAGGGGACAATCAGCCCCAGCATTTT. It codes for CASSPSGDNQPQHF.

This clone was observed a single time. CDR3 bases: TGTGCCAGCAGCTTAGTGGGCGGGGGTCGGCGGGAGACCCAGTACTTC. It specifies CASSLVGGGRRETQYF. The chain recombines TRBV7-2 with TRBJ2-5, with 7 bases fitting TRBD2. The trim removed 1 base at V and 5 bases at J, leaving 10 bases unmatched. Germline lookup yields CDR1 SGHTA and CDR2 FQGNSA. The CDR3 runs 16 residues.

This clone was counted a few times. The CDR3 DNA is TGTGCCAGCAGGGCCACGGGCAGGGGTGCTTACGAGCAGTACTTC. Its protein is CASRATGRGAYEQYF. This rearrangement joins TRBV25-1 to TRBJ2-7, with D perhaps TRBD1 (6 bases). Germline CDR1 and CDR2: MGHDK and SYGVNS. This CDR3 region has 15 residues. Trimming removed 6 bases from V and 4 bases from J, with 19 bases in between.

This clone was counted a few times. This chain links TRBV19 with TRBJ2-5, with 10 positions matching TRBD2. Germline V gene data show CDR1 as LNHDA and CDR2 as SQIVND (reference sequence). This CDR3 is built from 14 residues. With 5 bases clipped from V and 5 bases from J, the junction kept 5 bases outside the gene matches. CDR3: CASSQAGGQETQYF. The CDR3 nucleotides read TGTGCCAGTAGTCAAGCGGGAGGGCAGGAGACCCAGTACTTC.

The rearrangement joins TRBV11-2 to TRBJ1-1; D unresolved. The CDR3 has 15 residues. V lost 3 bases and J lost 0, with 11 bases in between. Germline values: CDR1 SGHAT, CDR2 FQNNGV. In nucleotides, the CDR3 is TGTGCCAGCAGCTTTTCTACAGCCGTGAACACTGAAGCTTTCTTT. Translating gives CASSFSTAVNTEAFF.

This clone was observed a handful of times. The chain employs TRBV9 and TRBJ2-1; TRBD1 matches 9 bases. V shed 3 bases and J 4 bases; nucleotides not matched to a gene: 8. CDR1 SGDLS and CDR2 YYNGEE come from the germline V gene. This CDR3 is 16 amino acids long. CDR3: CASSAPGTGFYNEQFF. CDR3 sequence (DNA): TGTGCCAGCAGCGCCCCCGGGACAGGGTTTTACAATGAGCAGTTCTTC.

The chain combines TRBV10-3 with TRBJ2-1; D remains ambiguous. This CDR3 spans 13 amino acids. Germline V gene lookup returns CDR1 ENHRY and CDR2 SYGVKD. The ends were cut back, 3 bases at V and 1 base at J, with 4 bases in the middle. The CDR3 sequence: CAISDVSYNEQFF. DNA for the CDR3: TGTGCCATCAGTGATGTATCCTACAATGAGCAGTTCTTC.